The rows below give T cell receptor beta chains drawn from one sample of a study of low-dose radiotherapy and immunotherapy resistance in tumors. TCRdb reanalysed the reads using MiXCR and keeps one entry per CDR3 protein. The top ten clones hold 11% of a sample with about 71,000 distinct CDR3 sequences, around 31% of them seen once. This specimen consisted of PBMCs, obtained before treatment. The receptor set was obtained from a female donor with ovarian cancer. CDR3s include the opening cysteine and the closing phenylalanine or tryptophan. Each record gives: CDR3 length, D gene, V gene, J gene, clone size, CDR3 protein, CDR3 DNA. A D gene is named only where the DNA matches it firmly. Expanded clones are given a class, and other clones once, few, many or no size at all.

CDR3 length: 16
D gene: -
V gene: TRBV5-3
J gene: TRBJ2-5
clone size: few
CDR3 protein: CASSLAVGERRGTQYF
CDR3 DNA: TGTGCCAGCAGCTTGGCCGTCGGTGAGCGGCGAGGGACCCAGTACTTC

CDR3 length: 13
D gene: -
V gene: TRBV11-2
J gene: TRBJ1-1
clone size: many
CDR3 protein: CASSLNQGTEAFF
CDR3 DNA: TGTGCCAGCAGCTTGAACCAGGGCACTGAAGCTTTCTTT

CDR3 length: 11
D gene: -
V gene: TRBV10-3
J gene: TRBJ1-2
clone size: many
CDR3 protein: CAISERETQTF
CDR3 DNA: TGTGCCATCAGTGAAAGAGAGACCCAGACCTTC

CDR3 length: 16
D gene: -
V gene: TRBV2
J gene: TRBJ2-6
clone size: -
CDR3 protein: CASSAVTAGGANVLTF
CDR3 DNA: TGTGCCAGCAGTGCAGTGACGGCGGGTGGGGCCAACGTCCTGACTTTC

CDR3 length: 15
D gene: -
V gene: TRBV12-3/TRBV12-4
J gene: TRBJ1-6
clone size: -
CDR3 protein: CASSPNPGYNSPLHF
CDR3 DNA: TGTGCCAGCAGTCCAAACCCGGGTTATAATTCACCCCTCCACTTT

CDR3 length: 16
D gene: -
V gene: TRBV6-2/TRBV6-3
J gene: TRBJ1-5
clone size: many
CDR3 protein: CASSAGGGIPNQPQHF
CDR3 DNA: TGTGCCAGCAGTGCAGGAGGGGGAATCCCCAATCAGCCCCAGCATTTT

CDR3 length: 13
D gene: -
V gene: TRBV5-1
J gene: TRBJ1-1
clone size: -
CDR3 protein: CASSGGSGTEAFF
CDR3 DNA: TGCGCCAGCAGCGGAGGTAGTGGCACTGAAGCTTTCTTT

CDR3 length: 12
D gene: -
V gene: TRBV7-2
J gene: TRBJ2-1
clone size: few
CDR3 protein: CASSLLSGEQFF
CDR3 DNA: TGTGCCAGCAGCCTCCTTTCGGGAGAGCAGTTCTTC

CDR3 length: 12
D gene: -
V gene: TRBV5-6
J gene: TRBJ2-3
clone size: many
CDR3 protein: CASSLVVDTQYF
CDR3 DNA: TGTGCCAGCAGCTTGGTGGTAGATACGCAGTATTTT

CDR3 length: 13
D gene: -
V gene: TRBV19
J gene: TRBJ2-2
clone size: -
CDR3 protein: CASTITNTGELFF
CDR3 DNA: TGTGCCAGTACAATTACGAACACCGGGGAGCTGTTTTTT

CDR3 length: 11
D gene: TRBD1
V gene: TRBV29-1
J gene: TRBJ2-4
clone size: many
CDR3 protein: CSGWTGLIQYF
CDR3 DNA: TGCAGCGGGTGGACAGGGCTGATTCAGTACTTC

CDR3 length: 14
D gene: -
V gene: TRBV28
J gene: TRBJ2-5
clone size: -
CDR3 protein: CASSPGGLAETQYF
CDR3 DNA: TGTGCCAGCAGCCCCGGAGGCCTAGCGGAGACCCAGTACTTC

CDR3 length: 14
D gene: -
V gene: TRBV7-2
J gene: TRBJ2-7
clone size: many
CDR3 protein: CASSFDTGSYEQYF
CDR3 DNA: TGTGCCAGCAGCTTTGACACAGGCTCCTACGAGCAGTACTTC

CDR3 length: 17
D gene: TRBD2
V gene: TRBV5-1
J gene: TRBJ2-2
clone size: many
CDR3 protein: CASSSGLATPNTGELFF
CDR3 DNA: TGCGCCAGCAGTTCGGGACTAGCGACACCGAACACCGGGGAGCTGTTTTTT

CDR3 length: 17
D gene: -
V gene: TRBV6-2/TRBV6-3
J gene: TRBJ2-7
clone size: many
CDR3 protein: CASRSSPTGTGSYEQYF
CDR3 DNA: TGTGCCAGCAGATCCAGCCCAACCGGGACCGGATCCTACGAGCAGTACTTC

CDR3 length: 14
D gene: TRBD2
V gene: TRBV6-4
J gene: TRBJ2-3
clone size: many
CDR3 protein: CASSLAGGRDTQYF
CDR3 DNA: TGTGCCAGCAGTCTAGCGGGGGGCCGTGATACGCAGTATTTT

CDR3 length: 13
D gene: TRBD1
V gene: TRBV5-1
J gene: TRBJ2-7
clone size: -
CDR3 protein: CASSSQGVDEQYF
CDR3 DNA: TGCGCCAGCAGCTCACAGGGGGTTGACGAGCAGTACTTC

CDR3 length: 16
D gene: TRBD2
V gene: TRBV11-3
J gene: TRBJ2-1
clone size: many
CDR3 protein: CASSLSAGGRVNEQFF
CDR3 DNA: TGTGCCAGCAGCTTATCAGCGGGAGGGAGGGTCAATGAGCAGTTCTTC

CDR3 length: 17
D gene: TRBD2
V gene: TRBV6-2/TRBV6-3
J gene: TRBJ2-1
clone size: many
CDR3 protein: CASSYARLAGLYNEQFF
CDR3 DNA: TGTGCCAGCAGTTACGCCCGACTAGCGGGACTATACAATGAGCAGTTCTTC

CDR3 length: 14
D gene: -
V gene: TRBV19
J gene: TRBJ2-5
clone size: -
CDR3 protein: CASSKQGWMETQYF
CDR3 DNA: TGTGCCAGTAGCAAACAGGGTTGGATGGAGACCCAGTACTTC

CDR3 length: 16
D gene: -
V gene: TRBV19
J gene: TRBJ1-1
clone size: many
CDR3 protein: CASSSRGRNMNTEAFF
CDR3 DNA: TGTGCCAGTAGCTCCAGGGGACGAAACATGAACACTGAAGCTTTCTTT

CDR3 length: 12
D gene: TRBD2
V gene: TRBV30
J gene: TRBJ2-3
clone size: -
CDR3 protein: CAWGLAGDTQYF
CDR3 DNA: TGTGCCTGGGGGCTAGCGGGAGATACGCAGTATTTT

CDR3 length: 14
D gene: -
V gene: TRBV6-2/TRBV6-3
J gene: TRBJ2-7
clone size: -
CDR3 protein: CVSSISGSGYEQYF
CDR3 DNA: TGTGTCAGCAGTATCTCCGGGAGCGGGTACGAGCAGTACTTC

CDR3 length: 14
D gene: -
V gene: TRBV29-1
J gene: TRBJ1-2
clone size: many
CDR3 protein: CSVRPEQSNYGYTF
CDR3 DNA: TGCAGCGTGCGCCCGGAACAGTCTAACTATGGCTACACCTTC

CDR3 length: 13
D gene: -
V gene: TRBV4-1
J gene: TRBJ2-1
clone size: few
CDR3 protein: CASSRPGRNEQFF
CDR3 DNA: TGCGCCAGCAGCCGACCGGGACGCAATGAGCAGTTCTTC

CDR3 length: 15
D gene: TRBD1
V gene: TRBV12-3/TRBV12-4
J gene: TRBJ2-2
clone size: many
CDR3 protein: CASSFGTGGAGELFF
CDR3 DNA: TGTGCCAGCAGTTTCGGGACAGGGGGGGCCGGGGAGCTGTTTTTT

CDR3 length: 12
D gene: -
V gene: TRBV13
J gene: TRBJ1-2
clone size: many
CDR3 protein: CASSGTDYGYTF
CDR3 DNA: TGTGCCAGCAGTGGAACAGACTATGGCTACACCTTC

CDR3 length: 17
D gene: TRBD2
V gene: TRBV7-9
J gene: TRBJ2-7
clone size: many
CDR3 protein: CASSLRGSNLPSYEQYF
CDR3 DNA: TGTGCCAGCAGCTTACGCGGGAGTAACCTCCCTTCCTACGAGCAGTACTTC

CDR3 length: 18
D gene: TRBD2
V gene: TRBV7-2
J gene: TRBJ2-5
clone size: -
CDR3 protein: CASSQSGLAGPSGETQYF
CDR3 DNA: TGTGCCAGCAGCCAATCCGGACTAGCGGGGCCCTCGGGAGAGACCCAGTACTTC

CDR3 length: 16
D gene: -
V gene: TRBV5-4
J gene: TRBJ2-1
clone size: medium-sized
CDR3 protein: CASSLYLRYGSNEQFF
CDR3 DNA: TGTGCCAGCAGCTTGTATCTCCGGTATGGGTCCAATGAGCAGTTCTTC

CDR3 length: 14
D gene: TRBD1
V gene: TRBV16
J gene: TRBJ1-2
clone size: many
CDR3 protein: CASSQSTGGWGYTF
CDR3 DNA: TGTGCCAGCAGCCAATCGACAGGGGGCTGGGGCTACACCTTC

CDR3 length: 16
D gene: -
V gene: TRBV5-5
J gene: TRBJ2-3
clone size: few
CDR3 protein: CASTLSFRRTADTQYF
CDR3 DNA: TGTGCCAGCACCCTAAGCTTCCGGCGGACCGCGGATACGCAGTATTTT

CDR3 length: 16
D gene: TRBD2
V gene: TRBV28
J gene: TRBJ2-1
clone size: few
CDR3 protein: CASSSFLTSGSNEQFF
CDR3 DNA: TGTGCCAGCAGTTCCTTCCTCACTAGCGGGAGCAATGAGCAGTTCTTC

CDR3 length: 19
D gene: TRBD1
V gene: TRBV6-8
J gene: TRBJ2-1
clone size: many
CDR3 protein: CASSYVIGSRTGGLYEQFF
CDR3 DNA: TGTGCCAGCAGTTACGTAATCGGTTCCCGGACAGGGGGCCTCTATGAGCAGTTCTTC

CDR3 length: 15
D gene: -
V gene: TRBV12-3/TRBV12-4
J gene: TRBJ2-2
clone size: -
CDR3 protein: CASAIDGANTGELFF
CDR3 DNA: TGTGCCAGCGCGATTGACGGCGCGAACACCGGGGAGCTGTTTTTT

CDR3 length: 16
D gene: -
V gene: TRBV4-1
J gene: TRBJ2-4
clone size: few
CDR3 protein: CASSQDLAAKRNIQYF
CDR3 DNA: TGCGCCAGCAGCCAAGATCTGGCCGCTAAACGAAACATTCAGTACTTC

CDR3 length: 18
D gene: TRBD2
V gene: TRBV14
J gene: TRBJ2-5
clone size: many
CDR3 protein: CASSSRPGGAVSPETQYF
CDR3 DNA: TGTGCCAGCAGCTCTCGACCCGGGGGGGCCGTATCCCCAGAGACCCAGTACTTC

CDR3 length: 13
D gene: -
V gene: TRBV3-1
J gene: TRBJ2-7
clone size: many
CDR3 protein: CASSHEPSYEQYF
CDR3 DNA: TGTGCCAGCAGCCACGAACCGTCCTACGAGCAGTACTTC

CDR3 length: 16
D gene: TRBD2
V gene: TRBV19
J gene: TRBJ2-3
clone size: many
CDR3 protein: CASSRTAGTSGDTQYF
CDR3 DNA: TGTGCCAGTAGTCGTACTGCCGGGACTAGCGGAGATACGCAGTATTTT

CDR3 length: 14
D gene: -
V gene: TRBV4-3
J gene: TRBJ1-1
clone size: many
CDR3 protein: CASSQGPTSTEAFF
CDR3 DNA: TGCGCCAGCAGCCAAGGCCCGACTTCCACTGAAGCTTTCTTT

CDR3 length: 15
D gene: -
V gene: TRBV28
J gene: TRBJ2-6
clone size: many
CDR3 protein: CASSSPQSGANVLTF
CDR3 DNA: TGTGCCAGCAGTTCCCCCCAATCTGGGGCCAACGTCCTGACTTTC

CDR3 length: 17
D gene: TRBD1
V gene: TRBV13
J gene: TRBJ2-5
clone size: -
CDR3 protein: CASSRDGQGPRQETQYF
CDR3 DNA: TGTGCCAGCAGCCGAGATGGACAGGGGCCACGACAAGAGACCCAGTACTTC

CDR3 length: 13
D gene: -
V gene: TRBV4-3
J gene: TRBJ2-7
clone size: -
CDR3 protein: CASSHPSSYEQYF
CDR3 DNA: TGCGCCAGCAGCCATCCTAGCTCCTACGAGCAGTACTTC

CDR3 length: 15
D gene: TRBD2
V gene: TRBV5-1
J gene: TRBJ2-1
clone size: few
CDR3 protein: CASSLDSGTYNEQFF
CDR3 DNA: TGCGCCAGCAGCTTGGATAGCGGGACGTACAATGAGCAGTTCTTC

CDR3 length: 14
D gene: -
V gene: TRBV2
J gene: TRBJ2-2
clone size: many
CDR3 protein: CASSIVERAGELFF
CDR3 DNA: TGTGCCAGCTCGATTGTAGAGCGGGCCGGGGAGCTGTTTTTT

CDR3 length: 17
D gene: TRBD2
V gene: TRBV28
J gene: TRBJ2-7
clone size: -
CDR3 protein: CASSHFPTSGRFHEQYF
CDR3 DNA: TGTGCCAGCAGTCACTTCCCGACTAGCGGGAGATTCCACGAGCAGTACTTC

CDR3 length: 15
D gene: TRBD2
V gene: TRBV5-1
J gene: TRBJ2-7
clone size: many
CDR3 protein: CASSLPLAGVDEQYF
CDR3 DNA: TGTGCCAGCAGCTTGCCTCTAGCGGGAGTCGACGAGCAGTACTTC

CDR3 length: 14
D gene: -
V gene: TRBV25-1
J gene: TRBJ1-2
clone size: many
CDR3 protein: CASRGVGQTYGYTF
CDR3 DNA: TGTGCCAGCAGGGGGGTGGGACAAACGTATGGCTACACCTTC

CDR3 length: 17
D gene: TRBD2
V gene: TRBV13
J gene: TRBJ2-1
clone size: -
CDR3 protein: CASSPNPLAGVGNEQFF
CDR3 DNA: TGTGCCAGCAGCCCCAACCCCCTAGCGGGAGTAGGGAATGAGCAGTTCTTC

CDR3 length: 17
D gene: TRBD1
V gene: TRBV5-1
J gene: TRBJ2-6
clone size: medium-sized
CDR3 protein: CASSQGTGPSGANVLTF
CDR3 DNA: TGCGCCAGCAGCCAGGGGACAGGGCCTTCTGGGGCCAACGTCCTGACTTTC

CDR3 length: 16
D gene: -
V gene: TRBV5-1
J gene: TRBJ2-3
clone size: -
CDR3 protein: CASSLDTGAGPDTQYF
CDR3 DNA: TGCGCCAGCAGCCTGGACACCGGGGCCGGCCCAGATACGCAGTATTTT

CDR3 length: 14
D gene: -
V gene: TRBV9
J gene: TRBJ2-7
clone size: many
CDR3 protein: CASSVAPRGGEQYF
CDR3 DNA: TGTGCCAGCAGCGTAGCGCCCAGGGGAGGCGAGCAGTACTTC

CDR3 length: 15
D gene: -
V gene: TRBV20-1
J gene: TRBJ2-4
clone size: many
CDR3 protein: CSASRPTFAKNIQYF
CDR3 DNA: TGCAGTGCTAGTCGGCCTACCTTTGCCAAAAACATTCAGTACTTC